These 15 T cell receptor beta chains came from one sample sequenced in a study of blood T cell repertoires in COVID-19. The table came from immunoSEQ multiplex PCR; TCRdb's copy has only in-frame clones and leaves some out. Among 85,000 to 100,000 clones, 86% were seen once, and the ten largest hold 10% to 15%. Sequencing was performed on peripheral blood. The receptors originated from a woman aged 60-75 years in a cohort sampled during active or convalescent COVID-19.

DNA of the CDR3: TGTGCCAGTAGTATGGGACAGGGCTACAACGAGCAGTACTTC. Its translation: CASSMGQGYNEQYF. The chain has TRBV19 and TRBJ2-7; 9 positions match TRBD1. This CDR3 is built from 14 residues. Trimming took 3 bases from V and 5 from J; bases not matched to a gene: 5. Germline assignment: CDR1 LNHDA and CDR2 SQIVND (reference sequence).

The J gene is TRBJ2-7, the V gene TRBV10-3; TRBD2 matches at 9 bases. Germline CDR1 ENHRY, CDR2 SYGVKD. After removal of 3 bases from V and 4 bases from J, the junction contained 7 bases not matched to a gene. The CDR3 length is 15 residues. This CDR3 is CAISDRTSARYEQYF. CDR3 sequence (DNA): TGTGCCATCAGTGACAGGACTAGCGCGCGTTACGAGCAGTACTTC.

This clone was found once. The V and J genes are TRBV7-9 and TRBJ1-2, with 12 bases matching TRBD1. The CDR3 consists of 17 residues. Unmatched junction bases numbered 14, after V lost 4 bases and J lost 8 bases. Per the germline V gene, CDR1 is SEHNR and CDR2 is FQNEAQ (reference sequence). As DNA, the CDR3 is TGTGCCAGCAGCTCCGCTACGGGACAGGGGGCGCTTTGGGGCTACACCTTC. It specifies CASSSATGQGALWGYTF.

J is TRBJ1-3 and V is TRBV30, with D maybe TRBD1 (6 bases). V was shortened by 5 bases and J by 4 bases, with 18 bases between the two germline ends. The CDR3 has 15 amino acids. Per germline, CDR1 GTSNPN and CDR2 SVGIG (reference sequence). DNA for the CDR3: TGTGCCTGGGTTAGTACAGGGAGTCCCGGAAACACCATATATTTT. This encodes CAWVSTGSPGNTIYF.

The chain uses TRBV3-1 (or the pseudogene TRBV3-2) and TRBJ2-3; tentative D call: TRBD1 (6 bases). The CDR3 extends over 15 amino acids. The germline V and J ends were trimmed by 2 bases and 2 bases, with 11 bases remaining between them. CDR1 is LGHDT, CDR2 YNNKEL, per germline (reference sequence). CDR3 sequence reads: CASSQNQGSTDTQYF. The CDR3 DNA follows: TGTGCCAGCAGCCAAAATCAGGGGTCCACAGATACGCAGTATTTT.

The rearrangement joins TRBV30 to TRBJ2-1; a weak D match, TRBD1 (5 bases). Trimming took off 2 bases at V and 9 bases at J, with 14 bases between the two ends. Germline lookup yields CDR1 GTSNPN and CDR2 SVGIG (reference sequence). CDR3 length equals 13 residues. The CDR3 DNA reads TGTGCCTGGAGTTCCCAAGGGGCCGGTGAGCAGTTCTTC. This encodes CAWSSQGAGEQFF.

J is TRBJ1-2 and V is TRBV7-9; 7 bases agree with TRBD1. The CDR3 is 14 amino acids. The V and J ends lost 4 bases and 4 bases, in that order; junction bases with no gene match: 6. CDR1 is SEHNR and CDR2 is FQNEAQ in the germline V gene (reference sequence). The CDR3 here is CASSSGDSVYGYTF. The CDR3 DNA sequence: TGTGCCAGCAGCTCAGGGGACAGCGTCTATGGCTACACCTTC. Full variable domain (outside the CDR3, taken from reference TRBV7-9 and TRBJ1-2): DTGVSQNPRHKITKRGQNVTFRCDPISEHNRLYWYRQTLGQGPEFLTYFQNEAQLEKSRLLSDRFSAERPKGSFSTLEIQRTEQGDSAMYLCASSSGDSVYGYTFGSGTRLTVV.

CDR3 protein: CASSLSGGNQPQHF. The CDR3 DNA sequence: TGTGCCAGCAGTTTATCTGGCGGTAATCAGCCCCAGCATTTT. The rearrangement joins TRBV27 to TRBJ1-5; no clear D gene. The CDR3 spans 14 residues. V dropped 0 bases and J dropped 4 bases, with 7 bases sitting between them. The germline CDR1 and CDR2 sequences are MNHEY and SMNVEV (reference sequence).

The chain recombines TRBV11-2 with TRBJ1-3, with D unclear. Germline V gene sequence: CDR1 SGHAT, CDR2 FQNNGV. The germline V and J ends were trimmed by 4 bases and 0 bases, with 10 bases remaining between them. The CDR3 extends over 15 amino acids. CDR3 bases: TGTGCCAGCAGCTCCCAGGCCTCCTCTGGAAACACCATATATTTT. As protein: CASSSQASSGNTIYF. Based on the CDR3 plus reference TRBV11-2 and TRBJ1-3, the full variable domain is EAGVAQSPRYKIIEKRQSVAFWCNPISGHATLYWYQQILGQGPKLLIQFQNNGVVDDSQLPKDRFSAERLKGVDSTLKIQPAKLEDSAVYLCASSSQASSGNTIYFGEGSWLTVV.

The J gene is TRBJ2-7, the V gene TRBV4-1; 9 nucleotides align to TRBD1. CDR1 is MGHRA, CDR2 YSYEKL, per germline. This CDR3 has 14 amino acids. The junction had 4 bases not matched to a gene; V was cut back by 3 bases and J by 4 bases. The CDR3 DNA reads TGCGCCAGCAGCCAGGGGACAGGGAAATACGAGCAGTACTTC. As protein: CASSQGTGKYEQYF.

This clone was recorded only once. The genes are TRBV4-1 and TRBJ1-5; TRBD1 might be the D (6 bases). V lost 0 bases and J lost 3, with 18 bases in between. The CDR3 consists of 18 residues. CDR1 and CDR2 (germline): MGHRA, YSYEKL. The chain's CDR3 is CASSQEGAGRPNNQPQHF. The CDR3 nucleotides are TGCGCCAGCAGCCAAGAGGGGGCAGGGCGCCCGAACAATCAGCCCCAGCATTTT.

The chain couples TRBV9 to TRBJ1-6, with 8 bases aligning to TRBD1. Looked up from germline, CDR1 is SGDLS and CDR2 is YYNGEE. V was pared by 5 bases and J by 9 bases, with 13 bases of the junction left unmatched. The CDR3 covers 16 residues. CDR3 sequence: CASRQGGTQGSSPLHF. The CDR3 DNA reads as TGTGCCAGCAGACAGGGGGGGACCCAAGGATCTTCACCCCTCCACTTT.

V gene TRBV19 combines with J gene TRBJ2-3, with 12 bases lining up with TRBD2. The CDR3 covers 17 residues. Trimming at V came to 5 bases and at J to 4 bases, leaving 10 bases not matched to a gene. Germline loops: CDR1 LNHDA, CDR2 SQIVND (reference sequence). The CDR3 sequence: CASSDLLTSGGADTQYF. CDR3 coding DNA: TGTGCCAGTAGTGACCTCCTGACTAGCGGGGGAGCAGATACGCAGTATTTT.

Here the CDR3 reads CASSVGSTGIYGYTF. DNA of the CDR3: TGCGCCAGCAGCGTCGGTTCGACAGGGATCTATGGCTACACCTTC. V and J are TRBV5-1 and TRBJ1-2; 7 nucleotides line up with TRBD1. The CDR3 loop spans 15 amino acids. CDR1 SGHRS and CDR2 YFSETQ come from the germline V gene. After removal of 4 bases from V and 4 bases from J, the junction contained 10 bases not matched to a gene.

This chain links TRBV6-5 with TRBJ1-4, with a possible D match to TRBD1 (5 bases). Trimming stripped 6 bases from V and 4 bases from J, with 12 bases between. The CDR3 runs 14 residues. Germline V lookup: CDR1 MNHEY, CDR2 SVGAGI. CDR3: CASSRGELNEKLFF. The CDR3 coding sequence is TGTGCCAGCAGCCGGGGGGAGCTTAATGAAAAACTGTTTTTT.